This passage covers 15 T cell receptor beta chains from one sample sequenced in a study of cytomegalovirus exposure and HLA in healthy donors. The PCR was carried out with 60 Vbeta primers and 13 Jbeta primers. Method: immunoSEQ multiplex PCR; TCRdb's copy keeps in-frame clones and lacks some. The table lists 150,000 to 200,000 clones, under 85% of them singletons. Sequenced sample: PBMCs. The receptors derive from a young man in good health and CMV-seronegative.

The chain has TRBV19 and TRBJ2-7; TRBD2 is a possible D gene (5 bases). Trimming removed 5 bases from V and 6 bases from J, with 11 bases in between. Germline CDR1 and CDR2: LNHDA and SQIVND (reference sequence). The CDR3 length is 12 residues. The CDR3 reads CASSLAGGEQYF. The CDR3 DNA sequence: TGTGCCAGTAGTCTGGCAGGAGGCGAGCAGTACTTC. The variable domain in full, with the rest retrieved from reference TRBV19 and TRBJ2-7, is DGGITQSPKYLFRKEGQNVTLSCEQNLNHDAMYWYRQDPGQGLRLIYYSQIVNDFQKGDIAEGYSVSREKKESFPLTVTSAQKNPTAFYLCASSLAGGEQYFGPGTRLTVT.

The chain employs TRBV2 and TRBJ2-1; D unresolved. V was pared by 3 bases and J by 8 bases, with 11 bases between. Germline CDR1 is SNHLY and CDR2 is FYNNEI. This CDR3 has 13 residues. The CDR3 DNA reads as TGTGCCAGCAGTGATGAGAACCCGGATGAGCAGTTCTTC. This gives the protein CASSDENPDEQFF.

DNA of the CDR3: TGTGCCAGCAGCTCACGAACCGGGACAGGGAAGGAAAAACTGTTTTTT. Translated: CASSSRTGTGKEKLFF. The rearrangement uses TRBV11-2 and TRBJ1-4, with 9 bases aligning to TRBD1. The germline gives CDR1 SGHAT, CDR2 FQNNGV. V dropped 4 bases and J dropped 8; count of bases not matched to a gene: 11. CDR3 length: 16 residues.

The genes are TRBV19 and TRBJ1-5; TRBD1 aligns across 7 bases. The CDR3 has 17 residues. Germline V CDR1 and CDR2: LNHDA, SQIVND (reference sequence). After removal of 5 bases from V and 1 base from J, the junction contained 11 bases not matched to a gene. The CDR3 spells CASSVPPGQTSNQPQHF. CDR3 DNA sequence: TGTGCCAGTAGTGTACCCCCGGGACAGACAAGCAATCAGCCCCAGCATTTT.

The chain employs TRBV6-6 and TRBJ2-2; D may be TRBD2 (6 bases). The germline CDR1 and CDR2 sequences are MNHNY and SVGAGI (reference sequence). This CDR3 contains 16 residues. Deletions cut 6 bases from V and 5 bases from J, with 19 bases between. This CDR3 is CASRTSGLGETGELFF. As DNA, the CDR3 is TGTGCCAGCAGGACATCGGGACTGGGGGAGACCGGGGAGCTGTTTTTT.

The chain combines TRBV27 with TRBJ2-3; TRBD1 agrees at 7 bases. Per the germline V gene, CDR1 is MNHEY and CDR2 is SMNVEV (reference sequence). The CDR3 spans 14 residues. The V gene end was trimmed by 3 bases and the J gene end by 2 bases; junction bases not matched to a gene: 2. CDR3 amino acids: CASSLDRNTDTQYF. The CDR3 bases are TGTGCCAGCAGTTTGGACAGGAACACAGATACGCAGTATTTT.

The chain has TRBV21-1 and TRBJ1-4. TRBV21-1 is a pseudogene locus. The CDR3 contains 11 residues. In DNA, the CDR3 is TGTGCCAGCCATGCCGGGGAAAAACTGTTTTTT. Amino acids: CASHAGEKLFF.

The CDR3 here is CASSSRGTNYGYTF. CDR3 in DNA: TGTGCCAGCAGCTCTCGTGGCACTAACTATGGCTACACCTTC. The chain recombines TRBV7-2 with TRBJ1-2; D ambiguous. In germline, CDR1 is SGHTA, CDR2 FQGNSA. CDR3 length: 14 residues. The germline V and J ends were trimmed by 4 bases and 0 bases, with 9 bases remaining between them.

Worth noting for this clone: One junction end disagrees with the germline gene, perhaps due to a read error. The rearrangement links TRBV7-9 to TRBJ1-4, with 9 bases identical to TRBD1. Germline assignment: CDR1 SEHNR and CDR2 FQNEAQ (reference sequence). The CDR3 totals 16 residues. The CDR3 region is CSSSSNRGRRDEKLFF. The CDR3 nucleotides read TGTTCCAGCAGCTCTAACAGGGGGCGCCGGGACGAAAAACTGTTTTTT.

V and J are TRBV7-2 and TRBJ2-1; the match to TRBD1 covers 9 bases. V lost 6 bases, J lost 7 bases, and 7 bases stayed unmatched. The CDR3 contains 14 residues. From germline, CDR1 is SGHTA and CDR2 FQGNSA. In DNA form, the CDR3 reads TGTGCCAGCAGTCGGGGGGACAGGGATAATGAGCAGTTCTTC. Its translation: CASSRGDRDNEQFF.

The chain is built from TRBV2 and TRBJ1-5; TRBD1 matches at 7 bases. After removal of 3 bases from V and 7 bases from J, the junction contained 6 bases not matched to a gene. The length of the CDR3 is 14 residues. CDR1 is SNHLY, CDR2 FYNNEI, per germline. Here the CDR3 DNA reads TGTGCCAGCAGTGAGGGACAGCTTGGACAGCCCCAGCATTTT. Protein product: CASSEGQLGQPQHF.

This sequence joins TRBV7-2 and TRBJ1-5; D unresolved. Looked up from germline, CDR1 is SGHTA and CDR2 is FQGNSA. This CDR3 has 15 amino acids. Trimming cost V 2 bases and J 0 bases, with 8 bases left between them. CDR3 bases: TGTGCCAGCAGCTTAAGGAGTTATAGCAATCAGCCCCAGCATTTT. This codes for CASSLRSYSNQPQHF.

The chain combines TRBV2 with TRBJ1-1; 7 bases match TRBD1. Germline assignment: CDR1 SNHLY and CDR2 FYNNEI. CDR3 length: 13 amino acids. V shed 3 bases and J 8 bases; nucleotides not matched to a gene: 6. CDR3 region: CASSDTGAAEAFF. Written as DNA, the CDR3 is TGTGCCAGCAGTGATACAGGGGCTGCGGAAGCTTTCTTT.

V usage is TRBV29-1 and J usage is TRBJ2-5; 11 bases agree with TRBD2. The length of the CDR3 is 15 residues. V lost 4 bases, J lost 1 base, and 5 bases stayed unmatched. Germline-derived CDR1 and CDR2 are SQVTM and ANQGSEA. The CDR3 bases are TGCAGCGTTGTCGGGACTAGCGGATTCCAAGAGACCCAGTACTTC. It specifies CSVVGTSGFQETQYF.

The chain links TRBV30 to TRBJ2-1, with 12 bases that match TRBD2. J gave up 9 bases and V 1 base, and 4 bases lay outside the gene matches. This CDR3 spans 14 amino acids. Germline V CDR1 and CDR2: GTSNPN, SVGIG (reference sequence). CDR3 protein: CAWSGGLAGLEQFF. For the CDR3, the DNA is TGTGCCTGGAGTGGAGGACTAGCGGGACTTGAGCAGTTCTTC.